This paragraph reports one TCR beta chain. Its antigen has not been determined. No much larger clonotype is one base removed from it; base qualities were not supplied. This entry is derived from a study of blood T cell repertoires in COVID-19 (TCRdb year 2020). As for the study more broadly: The collaborator samples originated in the United States, Italy and Spain and spanned the acute and convalescent phases of COVID-19. Deeply sampled blood TCRbeta repertoires from subjects exposed to, actively infected with, or recovered from COVID-19 were included in the dataset. Where HLA class I and class II types were available, the types were taken from metadata supplied by the sample provider, not from assay-based typing. The material from the prospective study consisted of cDNA or gDNA derived from T cells, B-cell-depleted T cells, or PBMCs. Samples came from the ongoing ImmuneRACE study (first 160 participants) plus 1,254 subjects from 6 global collaborators. The repertoires were made available in a free public database intended to serve as a resource for research on the immune response to SARS-CoV-2. The sample metadata nearly always contained a de-identified subject ID, COVID-19 status, age in years and sex. What the research found in general, with its limitations: Clinical and demographic metadata were provided uncurated, with the amount varying by source and participant.

V lost 0 bases and J lost 0 bases; the stretch between them is 12 bases long. The CDR3 sequence holds 16 residues, the cysteine and phenylalanine included. Here the CDR3 DNA is all that survives: 48 bases in frame from base 1. The germline V gene (reference sequence) supplies CDR1 MNHEY and CDR2 SMNVEV. TCRbeta CDR3 regions were amplified from genomic DNA using the immunoSEQ Assay, a bias-controlled multiplex PCR. Per the source publication's procedure: The number of nucleated cells in each sample was estimated from the amplification of reference gene primers within the assay. To quantify the absolute abundance of each unique TCRbeta CDR3 rearrangement, sequence reads were collapsed and filtered. For each sample, productive Simpson clonality was calculated by taking the square root of Simpson's diversity index across productive rearrangements. TCRdb's version of the immuneACCESS table is confined to in-frame rearrangements and falls short of the full clone set. An unresolved V gene accounts for under half of the shortfall where checked; the remainder is of unknown origin. The V and J calls and clone size are taken from that table; D and trimming were inferred from the DNA. This sample holds over 200,000 clones; about 88% were observed only once. Of the sample, about 2% falls within the top ten clones.

Whole blood was collected in K2EDTA tubes by collaborating institutions according to the institutions' own protocols. Collaborator samples were shipped for TCRbeta analysis as frozen whole blood, isolated PBMCs, or DNA extracted from either sample type. The chain joins TRBV27 to TRBJ2-7; TRBD1 is a weak D gene call, 7 bases matching. The sample comprised peripheral blood. The clonotype originates from a middle-aged man with active or convalescent COVID-19. The CDR3 corresponds to CASSLSGGQSSYEQYF. The bases are TGTGCCAGCAGTTTATCGGGGGGACAGTCCTCCTACGAGCAGTACTTC.